This TCR beta chain derives from a study of T-cell memory formation after mild COVID-19. Across the whole study: Each donor largely had its own TCR clusters. Study-wide results and caveats: Cross-reactive memory apparently joined, as some responding clones appeared in pre-infection memory.

Only a few counts were recorded for this clonotype. Its antigen is unidentified. V was pared by 0 bases and J by 4 bases, with 10 bases between. The germline V gene has CDR1 SGHRS and CDR2 YFSETQ. The CDR3 consists of 14 residues. Libraries for TCRalpha and TCRbeta carried sample barcodes and unique molecular identifiers via 5'RACE. Using its own MiXCR run on the 5' RACE reads, TCRdb lists one record per CDR3 protein. The data contain under 350,000 distinct CDR3 sequences, about 17% of them singletons. The rearrangement links TRBV5-1 to TRBJ1-1, with unresolved D. This TCR came from a man between 18 and 35 years old who had mild COVID-19 (a few samples of this study predate the infection). Cell type and time point are not known. Material for sequencing was PBMCs or a T cell subset sorted from them (not recorded which). The CDR3 DNA reads TGCGCCAGCAGCTTGGGGAGTCAAACCACTGAAGCTTTCTTT. Protein: CASSLGSQTTEAFF.